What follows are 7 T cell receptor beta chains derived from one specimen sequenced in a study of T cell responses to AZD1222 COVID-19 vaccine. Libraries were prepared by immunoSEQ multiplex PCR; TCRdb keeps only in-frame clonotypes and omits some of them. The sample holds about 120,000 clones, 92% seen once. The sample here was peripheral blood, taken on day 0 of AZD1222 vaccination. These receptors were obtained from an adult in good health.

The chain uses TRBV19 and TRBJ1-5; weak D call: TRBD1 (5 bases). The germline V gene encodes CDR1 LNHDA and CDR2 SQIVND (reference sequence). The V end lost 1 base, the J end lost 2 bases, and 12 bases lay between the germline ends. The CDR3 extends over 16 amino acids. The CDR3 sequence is CASSIVGRVGNQPQHF. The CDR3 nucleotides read TGTGCCAGTAGTATAGTAGGCAGGGTCGGCAATCAGCCCCAGCATTTT.

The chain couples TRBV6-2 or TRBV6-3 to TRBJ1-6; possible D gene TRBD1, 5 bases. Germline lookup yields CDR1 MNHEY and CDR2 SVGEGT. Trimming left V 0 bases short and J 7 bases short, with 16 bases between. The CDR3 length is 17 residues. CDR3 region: CASSYSNGGDLNSPLHF. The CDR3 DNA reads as TGTGCCAGCAGTTACTCGAATGGAGGGGATCTAAATTCACCCCTCCACTTT.

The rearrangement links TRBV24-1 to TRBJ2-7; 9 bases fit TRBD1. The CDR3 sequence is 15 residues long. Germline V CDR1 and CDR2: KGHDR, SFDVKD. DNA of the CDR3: TGTGCCACCAGTGATTTGCACTGGACAGGGGACTCTTTTAGAGTC. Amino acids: CATSDLHWTGDSFRV.

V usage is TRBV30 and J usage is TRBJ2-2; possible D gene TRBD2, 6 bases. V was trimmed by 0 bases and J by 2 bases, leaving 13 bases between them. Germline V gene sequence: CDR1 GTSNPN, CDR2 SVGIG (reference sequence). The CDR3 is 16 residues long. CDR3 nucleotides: TGTGCCTGGAGTGTACGGCGGGAAGTTAACACCGGGGAGCTGTTTTTT. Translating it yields CAWSVRREVNTGELFF.

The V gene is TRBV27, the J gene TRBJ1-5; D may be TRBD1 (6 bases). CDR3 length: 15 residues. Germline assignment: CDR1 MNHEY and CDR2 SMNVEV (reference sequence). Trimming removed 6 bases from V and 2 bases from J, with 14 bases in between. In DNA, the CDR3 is TGTGCCAGCAGGCCAGGAGGGGGTGGCAATCAGCCCCAGCATTTT. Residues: CASRPGGGGNQPQHF.

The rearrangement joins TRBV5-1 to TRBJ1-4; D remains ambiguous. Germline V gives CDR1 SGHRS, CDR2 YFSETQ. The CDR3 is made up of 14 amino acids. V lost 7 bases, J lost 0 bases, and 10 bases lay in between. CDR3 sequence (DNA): TGCGCCAGCGGATGGGGAGCAACTAATGAAAAACTGTTTTTT. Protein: CASGWGATNEKLFF.

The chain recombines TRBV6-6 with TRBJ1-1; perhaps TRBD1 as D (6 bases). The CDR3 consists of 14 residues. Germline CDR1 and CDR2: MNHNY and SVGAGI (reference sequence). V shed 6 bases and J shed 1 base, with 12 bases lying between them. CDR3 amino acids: CASRSLGGNTEAFF. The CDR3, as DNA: TGTGCCAGCAGGAGTTTAGGGGGGAACACTGAAGCTTTCTTT.